One sample yielded the 11 T cell receptor beta chains listed below, sequenced in a study of radiotherapy plus CTLA-4 blockade in lung cancer. Only in-frame clones appear in the TCRdb table, and some are missing; sequencing was by immunoSEQ multiplex PCR. The table has over 14,000 clones, approximately 72% seen once. The sample in question was peripheral blood, obtained from a patient treated with radiotherapy plus ipilimumab. These receptors were obtained from a human donor with non-small cell lung cancer whose response to radiotherapy plus ipilimumab could not be evaluated.

The chain joins TRBV28 to TRBJ1-1, with TRBD1 matching over 9 bases. J gave up 1 base and V 5 bases, and 2 bases lay outside the gene matches. This CDR3 has 14 amino acids. The germline V gene encodes CDR1 MDHEN and CDR2 SYDVKM. The CDR3, as DNA: TGTGCCAGCAGTCGACAGGGGGGGAACACTGAAGCTTTCTTT. Translated, it gives CASSRQGGNTEAFF. Full variable domain (outside the CDR3, taken from reference TRBV28 and TRBJ1-1): DVKVTQSSRYLVKRTGEKVFLECVQDMDHENMFWYRQDPGLGLRLIYFSYDVKMKEKGDIPEGYSVSREKKERFSLILESASTNQTSMYLCASSRQGGNTEAFFGQGTRLTVV.

The chain couples TRBV11-3 to TRBJ2-7; perhaps TRBD1 as D (6 bases). CDR3 length equals 14 residues. Germline lookup yields CDR1 SGHNT and CDR2 YENEEA. Trimming cost V 6 bases and J 4 bases, with 16 bases left between them. The CDR3 here is CASRHDRTEYEQYV. The CDR3 DNA is TGTGCCAGCAGACACGACAGGACCGAATACGAGCAGTACGTC.

This clone is categorized as medium-sized. This chain links TRBV13 with TRBJ2-3, with 10 bases that match TRBD2. Looked up from germline, CDR1 is PRHDT and CDR2 is FYEKMQ (reference sequence). The V segment lost 4 bases and the J segment 4 bases; nucleotides outside the gene matches: 11. The CDR3 is 17 residues long. Here the CDR3 reads CASSSGGAGGQSDTQYF. CDR3 sequence (DNA): TGTGCCAGCAGCTCTGGGGGAGCGGGGGGGCAATCAGATACGCAGTATTTT.

The J gene is TRBJ1-6, the V gene TRBV9; D is uncertain. Trimming removed 3 bases at V and 8 bases at J, with 15 bases between. The germline V gene encodes CDR1 SGDLS and CDR2 YYNGEE. CDR3 length: 15 residues. This CDR3 is CASSADDGRYSPLHF. DNA of the CDR3: TGTGCCAGCAGCGCAGATGACGGGAGATATTCACCCCTCCACTTT.

CDR3 in amino acids: CASSSKRGGPGYNEQFF. CDR3 bases: TGTGCCAGCAGCTCCAAGCGGGGGGGTCCAGGGTACAATGAGCAGTTCTTC. The rearrangement joins TRBV5-6 to TRBJ2-1; 10 bases align to TRBD2. The CDR3 extends over 17 amino acids. CDR1 is SGHDT, CDR2 YYEEEE, per germline. Trimming removed 3 bases from V and 4 bases from J; junction bases left unmatched: 10.

This chain connects TRBV5-6 to TRBJ1-1; unclear D gene. Trimming removed 4 bases from V and 1 base from J, with 8 bases in between. This CDR3 has 13 amino acids. Germline lookup yields CDR1 SGHDT and CDR2 YYEEEE. CDR3 amino acids: CASSPSGNTEAFF. CDR3 nucleotide sequence: TGTGCCAGCAGCCCATCAGGGAACACTGAAGCTTTCTTT.

The chain combines TRBV5-5 with TRBJ2-1; 9 bases fit TRBD1. Germline lookup yields CDR1 SGHKS and CDR2 YYEKEE (reference sequence). With V trimmed by 3 bases and J by 9 bases, 4 bases remained unmatched. The CDR3 is 13 residues long. The CDR3: CASSWDRVVEQFF. CDR3 sequence (DNA): TGTGCCAGCAGCTGGGACAGGGTGGTTGAGCAGTTCTTC. The variable domain in full, with the rest retrieved from reference TRBV5-5 and TRBJ2-1, is DAGVTQSPTHLIKTRGQQVTLRCSPISGHKSVSWYQQVLGQGPQFIFQYYEKEERGRGNFPDRFSARQFPNYSSELNVNALLLGDSALYLCASSWDRVVEQFFGPGTRLTVL.

The rearrangement uses TRBV5-6 and TRBJ1-1, with TRBD1 as a possible D gene (5 bases). The length of the CDR3 is 15 residues. The germline V and J ends were trimmed by 4 bases and 0 bases, with 13 bases remaining between them. Germline CDR1 is SGHDT and CDR2 is YYEEEE. The CDR3 spells CASSPWAGMNTEAFF. CDR3 DNA: TGTGCCAGCAGCCCCTGGGCAGGGATGAACACTGAAGCTTTCTTT.

The genes are TRBV6-5 and TRBJ2-2, with D possibly being TRBD2 (6 bases). Trimming removed 1 base from V and 1 base from J, with 7 bases in between. Germline CDR1 MNHEY, CDR2 SVGAGI. CDR3 length: 15 residues. CDR3 in amino acids: CASSYLGGNTGELFF. CDR3 DNA: TGTGCCAGCAGTTACTTGGGGGGGAACACCGGGGAGCTGTTTTTT.

V and J are TRBV4-2 and TRBJ2-5, with 11 bases that match TRBD2. The CDR3 sequence is 17 residues long. Germline values: CDR1 LGHNA, CDR2 YNFKEQ. V was pared by 3 bases and J by 4 bases, with 10 bases of the junction left unmatched. CDR3 nucleotides: TGTGCCAGCAGCCAGGATAGCGGGGGGGCCGGGGGAGAGACCCAGTACTTC. This codes for CASSQDSGGAGGETQYF.

The chain joins TRBV11-2 to TRBJ1-2; TRBD1 is a possible D gene (5 bases). Germline-derived CDR1 and CDR2 are SGHAT and FQNNGV. The CDR3 contains 13 residues. The V end was cut by 5 bases, the J end by 6 bases, with 13 bases between. In nucleotides, the CDR3 is TGTGCCAGCAGCCCGGCGGGGACTGATGGCTACACCTTC. Its protein product is CASSPAGTDGYTF. Full variable domain (missing parts from reference TRBV11-2 and TRBJ1-2): EAGVAQSPRYKIIEKRQSVAFWCNPISGHATLYWYQQILGQGPKLLIQFQNNGVVDDSQLPKDRFSAERLKGVDSTLKIQPAKLEDSAVYLCASSPAGTDGYTFGSGTRLTVV.